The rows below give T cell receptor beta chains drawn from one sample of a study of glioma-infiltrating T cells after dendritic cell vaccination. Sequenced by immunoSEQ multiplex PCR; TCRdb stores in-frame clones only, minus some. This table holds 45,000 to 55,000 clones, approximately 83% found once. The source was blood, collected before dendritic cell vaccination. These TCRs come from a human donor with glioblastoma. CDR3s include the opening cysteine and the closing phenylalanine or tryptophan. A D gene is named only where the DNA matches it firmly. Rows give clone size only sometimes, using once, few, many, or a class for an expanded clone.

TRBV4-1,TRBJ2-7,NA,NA,CASSQVEGGQYEQYF,TGCGCCAGCAGCCAAGTTGAGGGGGGACAGTACGAGCAGTACTTC
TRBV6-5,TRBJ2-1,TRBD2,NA,CASSPRLAGAHEQFF,TGTGCCAGCAGTCCACGACTAGCGGGAGCTCACGAGCAGTTCTTC
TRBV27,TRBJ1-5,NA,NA,CASSLGLGQPQHF,TGTGCCAGCAGTTTGGGTCTGGGCCAGCCCCAGCATTTT
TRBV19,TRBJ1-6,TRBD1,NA,CASSDRGRNSPLHF,TGTGCCAGTAGTGACAGGGGGCGAAATTCACCCCTCCACTTT
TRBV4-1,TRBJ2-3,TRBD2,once,CASRPRIIAGVGADTQYF,TGCGCCAGCAGACCCCGCATTATAGCGGGAGTGGGGGCAGATACGCAGTATTTT
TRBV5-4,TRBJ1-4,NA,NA,CASSLGQGNEKLFF,TGTGCCAGCAGCTTGGGGCAGGGTAATGAAAAACTGTTTTTT
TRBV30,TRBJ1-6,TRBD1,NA,CARMGTGLNSPLHF,TGTGCCCGGATGGGGACAGGGCTAAATTCACCCCTCCACTTT
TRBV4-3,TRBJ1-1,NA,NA,CASSQDSRGTEAFF,TGCGCCAGCAGCCAAGATTCCCGGGGCACTGAAGCTTTCTTT
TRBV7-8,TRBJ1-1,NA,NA,CASSPLGEGGTEAFF,TGTGCCAGCAGCCCCCTGGGGGAGGGAGGTACTGAAGCTTTCTTT
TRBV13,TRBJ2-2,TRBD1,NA,CASIIQGAGTGELFF,TGTGCCAGCATAATCCAGGGGGCGGGCACCGGGGAGCTGTTTTTT
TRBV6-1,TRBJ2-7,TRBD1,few,CASSPPGTGAQYF,TGTGCCAGCAGCCCCCCCGGGACAGGGGCGCAGTACTTC
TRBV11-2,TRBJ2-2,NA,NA,CASWGSGNRGTGELFF,TGTGCCAGCTGGGGTAGCGGAAACAGGGGCACCGGGGAGCTGTTTTTT
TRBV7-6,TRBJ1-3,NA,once,CASSLVTGLSTGNTIYF,TGTGCCAGCAGCTTAGTGACCGGGTTATCAACGGGAAACACCATATATTTT